Following are 2 T cell receptor beta chains from one sample sequenced in a study of radiotherapy plus CTLA-4 blockade in lung cancer. Produced via immunoSEQ multiplex PCR; TCRdb's table is partial and in-frame only. The repertoire holds some 73,000 clones, with 70% to 85% as singletons. Specimen: peripheral blood, collected from a patient treated with radiotherapy plus ipilimumab. These receptors were taken from a human donor with non-small cell lung cancer who had stable disease on radiotherapy plus ipilimumab.

This chain links TRBV19 with TRBJ1-5, with D perhaps TRBD1 (5 bases). CDR1 is LNHDA and CDR2 is SQIVND in the germline V gene (reference sequence). CDR3 length equals 13 residues. V lost 7 bases to trimming and J lost 5 bases, with 12 bases between them. CDR3 region: CASKVGRDQPQHF. CDR3 bases: TGTGCCAGTAAAGTGGGCAGGGATCAGCCCCAGCATTTT.

The rearrangement uses TRBV2 and TRBJ2-1; 7 nucleotides match TRBD1. The CDR3 length is 16 residues. CDR1 SNHLY and CDR2 FYNNEI come from the germline V gene. Trimming took 5 bases from V and 5 from J; bases not matched to a gene: 12. DNA for the CDR3: TGTGCCAGCAGTCCCCCGAGACAGGGCAGAAACAATGAGCAGTTCTTC. Its protein product is CASSPPRQGRNNEQFF. The full variable domain, its missing parts supplied by reference TRBV2 and TRBJ2-1, is EPEVTQTPSHQVTQMGQEVILRCVPISNHLYFYWYRQILGQKVEFLVSFYNNEISEKSEIFDDQFSVERPDGSNFTLKIRSTKLEDSAMYFCASSPPRQGRNNEQFFGPGTRLTVL.